Described below is a single T cell receptor (beta chain) sequence and its context. The antigen is unknown. The table came from immunoSEQ multiplex PCR; TCRdb's copy has only in-frame clones and leaves some out. The sample carries 200,000 or so clones, 85% to 95% recorded once. The source of the sample is a study of T cell responses to AZD1222 COVID-19 vaccine. Study-level results: With two AZD1222 doses given, Spike-specific TCR breadth and depth both rose. White British ancestry dominated among donors, who included more females, and clonal diversity was possibly underestimated. Per reports, nearly half of all spike-specific TCRs target regions that are unmutated in variants. Regions 160-218 and 743-854 held dominance among vaccine-associated CD4 TCRs, which spanned spike.

V shed 4 bases and J 5 bases; nucleotides not matched to a gene: 3. CDR3 length: 13 amino acids. Germline V lookup: CDR1 SGHRS, CDR2 YFSETQ. The receptor was isolated from an adult in good health. The J gene is TRBJ1-1, the V gene TRBV5-1, with 9 nucleotides matching TRBD1. The sequences come from peripheral blood, collected on day 0 of MenACWY control vaccination. CDR3 DNA: TGCGCCAGCAGCAGGGACAGGGTAACTGAAGCTTTCTTT. Protein product: CASSRDRVTEAFF.